This paragraph reports one TCR beta chain. There are a few counts of this clonotype. Its antigen is still unknown. Base qualities are missing; no much larger clone stands one base away. The source of the sample is a study of T cells in Graves' hyperthyroidism and ophthalmopathy (dated by TCRdb to between 2018 and 2021). About the study as a whole: Peripheral blood was sampled at the time of initial diagnosis, prior to any treatment. TCR V-J signatures able to tell the groups apart were searched for in a discovery cohort of 95 to 100 patients, of whom around 43 had Graves' ophthalmopathy and roughly 58 had stable Graves' hyperthyroidism. Whether ophthalmopathy could be predicted prospectively was tested in an independent validation cohort made up of about 18 hyperthyroidism patients plus 17 patients who later progressed to ophthalmopathy. The approximately 90 discovery patients were randomly split 7:3 into training and test sets. In addition, the study compared T-cell repertoires in thyroid tissue and in blood from 6 or 7 Graves' hyperthyroidism patients. After sampling, hyperthyroidism patients received methimazole starting at 30 mg daily, and ophthalmopathy patients received high-dose intravenous methylprednisolone. According to the paper, TCR Vbeta CDR3 sequencing was carried out on approximately 140 peripheral blood samples, which came from fewer than 50 ophthalmopathy, 70 to 80 hyperthyroidism and about 17 progressor patients. The research as a whole found: No statistical method was used to fix the sample size in advance, and group allocation was not hidden from the investigators. Most expanded thyroid clonotypes (frequency above 0.001) were also found in blood, which suggests that blood repertoires may mirror thyroid immune responses. In validation, the model predicted progression to ophthalmopathy a median of roughly six months before onset, with approximately 68% sensitivity and about 72% specificity. In cross-validation, a model built on a 13 V-J signature told ophthalmopathy apart from stable hyperthyroidism with 87.88% sensitivity and around 84% specificity, and in testing the same model reached 80%/75%.

Moderately to severely active disease, a Clinical Activity Score of at least 3, a NOSPECS grade of at least 4, and a duration under 3 months were present in ophthalmopathy patients. Exclusion was applied to patients with uncontrolled infections, other autoimmune diseases, pregnancy or lactation. Diagnoses relied on clinical symptoms, serum thyroxine and TRAb, thyroid ultrasound and orbital computed tomography. Ficoll-Paque density gradient centrifugation was used to isolate PBMCs from 9.5 to 10 ml of fresh peripheral blood. Trizol reagent was used to extract total RNA, and RNA quality was then checked on an Agilent 2100 Bioanalyzer. The TCR beta CDR3 regions were amplified from the RNA transcripts. A first-round RT-PCR of the TCR CDR3 used the HTBI primer set with the Qiagen OneStep RT-PCR kit. Libraries were constructed in a second round of multiplex PCR, after which size selection and purification were performed. Paired-end sequencing of the libraries was performed with 100 bp reads on an Illumina HiSeq2000. Per the original workflow: SOAPnuke was used to process the raw data, removing reads that contained adapters or uncalled bases, had a mean Phred below 15, or lacked an exact match to the constant primer or identifier. COPE v1.2.5 was used to merge high-quality paired reads, and clonotypes were defined as unique nucleotide sequences. MiTCR v1.1 was used to align the clonotypes against IMGT TRBV, TRBD and TRBJ reference segments. The analysis was restricted to V-J combinations with a frequency above 0.0001, which together covered about 99% of the repertoires. The TCS score was defined as the ratio of F50 (clonal expansion) to E x V (chaos), calculated using BLOSUM62-based TCRdist between CDR3 peptides within each V-J. Welch's t-statistics and random forest reduced roughly 530 V-J features to roughly 13, which were used in a naive Bayes classifier (R e1071). TCRdb's own reprocessing of the public reads used fastp at Q25 and MiXCR and kept productive beta chains. Each CDR3 protein gets just one entry, which takes the most common genes and DNA from the rows behind it. The V and J calls reflect TCRdb's pipeline rather than the authors' work. The sample table shows roughly 640,000 distinct CDR3 sequences, and more than 15% are seen once. The top ten clonotypes cover under 3.5% of the sample.

CDR1 is given as MDHEN and CDR2 as SYDVKM, both from the germline V gene. V is cut by 4 bases and J by 6 bases, and the space between the germline ends is 7 bases. Spanning cysteine to phenylalanine, the CDR3 consists of 12 amino acids. Only CDR3 DNA is held: 36 bases, read in frame from base 1. Material: blood. This receptor was identified in a woman between 35 and 50 years old with Graves' ophthalmopathy. The V gene is TRBV28 and the J gene is TRBJ2-1; the D gene is perhaps TRBD1, from 5 matching bases. The DNA reads as follows: TGTGCCAGCAGTTATGGGGCCAATGAGCAGTTCTTC. Its translation is CASSYGANEQFF.